The 14 T cell receptor beta chains in this list originate from one sample, sequenced in a study of blood T cell repertoires in COVID-19. Assay used: immunoSEQ multiplex PCR; TCRdb lists only in-frame clones, some missing. The data show more than 450,000 clones, roughly 87% seen once. The sample taken for sequencing was PBMCs or T cells enriched from blood (not recorded which). The receptors were gathered from a woman younger than 35 who had recovered from COVID-19.

J is TRBJ1-2 and V is TRBV5-1; D may be TRBD1 (5 bases). Germline lookup yields CDR1 SGHRS and CDR2 YFSETQ. There are 13 residues in the CDR3. Trimming shortened V by 5 bases and J by 3 bases, and 11 bases separated the two germline ends. CDR3 DNA: TGCGCCAGCAGTCCAGACAGTTACTATGGCTACACCTTC. Encoded protein: CASSPDSYYGYTF.

The chain uses TRBV2 and TRBJ1-6, with TRBD1 matching 7 bases. The CDR3 totals 16 residues. The germline V gene has CDR1 SNHLY and CDR2 FYNNEI. Trimming took 0 bases from V and 5 from J; bases not matched to a gene: 4. The CDR3 reads CASSEALGQNNSPLHF. As DNA, the CDR3 is TGTGCCAGCAGTGAAGCCCTGGGACAGAATAATTCACCCCTCCACTTT.

This clone has only one observation. CDR3 residues: CALSGLVNTGELFF. The CDR3, as DNA: TGTGCCCTCAGCGGACTTGTGAACACCGGGGAGCTGTTTTTT. This chain links TRBV6-5 with TRBJ2-2, with a tentative D call TRBD2 (5 bases). Trimming took off 11 bases at V and 1 base at J, with 14 bases between the two ends. There are 14 residues in the CDR3. CDR1 is MNHEY and CDR2 is SVGAGI in the germline V gene.

The chain couples TRBV30 to TRBJ1-1, with D unclear. The CDR3 sequence is 13 residues long. CDR1 and CDR2 from the germline V gene are GTSNPN and SVGIG (reference sequence). Deletions cut 0 bases from V and 3 bases from J, with 8 bases between. CDR3: CAWSVRSDTEAFF. The CDR3, as DNA: TGTGCCTGGAGTGTAAGGAGCGACACTGAAGCTTTCTTT.

For the CDR3, the DNA is TGTGCCAGCAGTTTACGTGCGCGGGGGAGCACAGATACGCAGTATTTT. Its translation: CASSLRARGSTDTQYF. The chain recombines TRBV27 with TRBJ2-3; TRBD2 agrees at 7 bases. V was clipped by 2 bases and J by 0 bases; unmatched bases: 5. Germline V gives CDR1 MNHEY, CDR2 SMNVEV (reference sequence). The CDR3 is made up of 16 amino acids.

This clone was seen a single time. The CDR3 protein is CASTQGDSYNEQFF. DNA of the CDR3: TGCGCCAGCACACAGGGGGACTCCTACAATGAGCAGTTCTTC. The chain carries TRBV5-1 and TRBJ2-1; 8 positions agree with TRBD1. The J segment lost 0 bases and the V segment lost 6 bases, leaving 2 bases of the junction unmatched. The CDR3 runs 14 residues. CDR1 is SGHRS and CDR2 is YFSETQ in the germline V gene.

Concerning this clone itself: An end of the junction does not agree with germline; a read error may underlie this. This sequence joins TRBV5-4 and TRBJ1-2; TRBD1 might be the D (5 bases). The CDR3 has 17 residues. Looked up from germline, CDR1 is SGHNT and CDR2 is YYREEE (reference sequence). The CDR3 is CASSLAGAGLLDYGYTF. Written as DNA, the CDR3 is TGTGCCAGCAGCTTGGCCGGGGCAGGCCTTTTGGACTACGGCTACACCTTC.

The rearrangement links TRBV28 to TRBJ2-1, with 13 nucleotides matching TRBD2. V lost 6 bases to trimming and J lost 6 bases; unmatched junction nucleotides: 11. Germline V gene sequence: CDR1 MDHEN, CDR2 SYDVKM. The CDR3 covers 17 residues. The CDR3 region has the DNA TGTGCCAGCAGCTCCCGACTAGCGGGGGGTGAGAGCAATGAGCAGTTCTTC. Encoded protein: CASSSRLAGGESNEQFF.

This chain joins TRBV15 and TRBJ1-6; D is uncertain. The CDR3 runs to 13 residues. Trimming pared 5 bases from V and 10 bases from J, leaving 12 bases between. Per the germline V gene, CDR1 is LNHNV and CDR2 is YYDKDF (reference sequence). The CDR3 DNA sequence: TGTGCCACCAGCCTAGGTAGCGGGTCACCCCTCCACTTT. It encodes CATSLGSGSPLHF.

This rearrangement joins TRBV7-8 to TRBJ1-6; no clear D gene. CDR1 SGHVS and CDR2 FQNEAQ come from the germline V gene. This CDR3 has 13 residues. With 2 bases removed from V and 7 bases from J, the gap between germline ends came to 6 bases. The CDR3 here is CASSLPGNSPLHF. The CDR3 DNA follows: TGTGCCAGCAGCTTACCGGGAAATTCACCCCTCCACTTT.

The V and J genes are TRBV7-9 and TRBJ1-2; 8 positions match TRBD1. The CDR3 loop spans 15 amino acids. The germline V gene has CDR1 SEHNR and CDR2 FQNEAQ (reference sequence). With 5 bases clipped from V and 8 bases from J, the junction kept 13 bases outside the gene matches. As DNA, the CDR3 is TGTGCCAGCAGCCCCCGGACAGGGCCGGAATGGGGCTACACCTTC. Amino acids: CASSPRTGPEWGYTF.

Worth noting for this clone: The same CDR3 is also encoded by other DNA sequences in this sample. The rearrangement uses TRBV2 and TRBJ1-5; 10 nucleotides agree with TRBD1. Germline V CDR1 and CDR2: SNHLY, FYNNEI. The CDR3 runs 14 residues. V dropped 8 bases and J dropped 4; count of bases not matched to a gene: 5. This CDR3 is CASSGQGGNQPQHF. CDR3 coding DNA: TGTGCCAGCTCCGGACAGGGGGGTAATCAGCCCCAGCATTTT. Full variable domain (outside the CDR3, taken from reference TRBV2 and TRBJ1-5): EPEVTQTPSHQVTQMGQEVILRCVPISNHLYFYWYRQILGQKVEFLVSFYNNEISEKSEIFDDQFSVERPDGSNFTLKIRSTKLEDSAMYFCASSGQGGNQPQHFGDGTRLSIL.

The chain uses TRBV4-1 and TRBJ1-5; D perhaps matches TRBD1 (6 bases). Trimming took 3 bases from V and 5 from J, leaving 11 bases between them. This CDR3 contains 14 residues. Germline V gene data show CDR1 as MGHRA and CDR2 as YSYEKL. The CDR3 loop reads CASSQGARDQPQHF. In DNA, the CDR3 is TGCGCCAGCAGCCAGGGGGCTCGCGATCAGCCCCAGCATTTT.

The V gene is TRBV10-3, the J gene TRBJ2-1, with D uncertain. The CDR3 covers 12 residues. Trimming removed 9 bases from V and 0 bases from J, with 6 bases in between. Germline V gene lookup returns CDR1 ENHRY and CDR2 SYGVKD. The CDR3 spells CAIRSSYNEQFF. As DNA, the CDR3 is TGTGCCATTAGAAGCTCCTACAATGAGCAGTTCTTC.